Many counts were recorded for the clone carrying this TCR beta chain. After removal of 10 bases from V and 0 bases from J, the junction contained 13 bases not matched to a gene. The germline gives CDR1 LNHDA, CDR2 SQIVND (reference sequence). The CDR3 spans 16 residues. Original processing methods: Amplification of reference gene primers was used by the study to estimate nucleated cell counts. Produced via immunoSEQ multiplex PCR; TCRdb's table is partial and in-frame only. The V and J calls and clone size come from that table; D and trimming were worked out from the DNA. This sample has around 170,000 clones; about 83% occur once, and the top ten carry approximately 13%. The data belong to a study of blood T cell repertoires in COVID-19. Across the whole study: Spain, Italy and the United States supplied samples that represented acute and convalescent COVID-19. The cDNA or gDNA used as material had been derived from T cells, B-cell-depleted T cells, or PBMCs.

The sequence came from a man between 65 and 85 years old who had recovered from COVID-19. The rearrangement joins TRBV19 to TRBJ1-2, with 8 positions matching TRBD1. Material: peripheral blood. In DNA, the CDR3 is TGTGCCACGACACCTCAGGGGGCGTCAGCTAACTATGGCTACACCTTC. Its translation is CATTPQGASANYGYTF.